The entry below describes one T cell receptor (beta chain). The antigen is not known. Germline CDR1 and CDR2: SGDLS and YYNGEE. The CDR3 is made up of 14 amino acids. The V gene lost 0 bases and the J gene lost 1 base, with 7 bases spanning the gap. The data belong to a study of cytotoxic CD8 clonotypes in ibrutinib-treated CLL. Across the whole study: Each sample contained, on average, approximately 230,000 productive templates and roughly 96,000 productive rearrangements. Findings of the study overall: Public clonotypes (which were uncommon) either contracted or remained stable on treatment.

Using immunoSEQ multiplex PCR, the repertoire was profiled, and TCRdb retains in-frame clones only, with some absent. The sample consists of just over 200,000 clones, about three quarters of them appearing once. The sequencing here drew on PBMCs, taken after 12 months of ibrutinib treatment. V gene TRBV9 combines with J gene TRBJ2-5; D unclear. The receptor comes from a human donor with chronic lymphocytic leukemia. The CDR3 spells CASSVGVSQETQYF. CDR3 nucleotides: TGTGCCAGCAGCGTAGGGGTCAGCCAAGAGACCCAGTACTTC. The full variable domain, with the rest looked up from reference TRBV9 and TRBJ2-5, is DSGVTQTPKHLITATGQRVTLRCSPRSGDLSVYWYQQSLDQGLQFLIQYYNGEERAKGNILERFSAQQFPDLHSELNLSSLELGDSALYFCASSVGVSQETQYFGPGTRLLVL.